The 11 T cell receptor beta chains below were found in one sample sequenced in a study of shared clonotypes between healthy human individuals. Clones were read by immunoSEQ multiplex PCR, and TCRdb kept only the in-frame ones, dropping some. In the table there are around 990,000 clones, approximately 80% of which are singletons. The sample taken for sequencing was memory CD4+ T cells from PBMCs. Noted subset: CD45RA-negative fraction. The receptors originated from a man aged 18 to 35 in good health. Some clones in this sample may be carry-over from other donors' samples.

This clone was counted many times. The sample holds other DNA sequences that translate to the same CDR3. V and J are TRBV30 and TRBJ1-5, with D tentatively TRBD1 (5 bases). V dropped 1 base and J dropped 5 bases, with 15 bases sitting between them. This CDR3 comprises 15 residues. In germline, CDR1 is GTSNPN, CDR2 SVGIG (reference sequence). CDR3 loop: CAWSGGGAVDQPQHF. CDR3 sequence (DNA): TGTGCCTGGAGTGGGGGGGGAGCGGTTGATCAGCCCCAGCATTTT.

This sequence joins TRBV4-2 and TRBJ1-2; D possibly corresponds to TRBD1 (5 bases). Germline-derived CDR1 and CDR2 are LGHNA and YNFKEQ. The CDR3 has 15 residues. Trimming shortened V by 1 base and J by 0 bases, and 9 bases separated the two germline ends. The CDR3 sequence: CASSQAGVANYGYTF. The CDR3 bases are TGTGCCAGCAGCCAAGCGGGGGTAGCTAACTATGGCTACACCTTC.

The rearrangement uses TRBV6-5 and TRBJ2-2, with D unresolved. The CDR3 has 14 residues. V dropped 4 bases and J dropped 0 bases, with 6 bases sitting between them. Germline V gene lookup returns CDR1 MNHEY and CDR2 SVGAGI. The chain's CDR3 is CASSWEANTGELFF. The CDR3, as DNA: TGTGCCAGCAGTTGGGAAGCGAACACCGGGGAGCTGTTTTTT.

In this sample, this clone turned up once. The J gene is TRBJ2-7, the V gene TRBV10-3; 8 bases align to TRBD2. Trimming at V came to 2 bases and at J to 5 bases, leaving 11 bases not matched to a gene. The germline CDR1 and CDR2 sequences are ENHRY and SYGVKD. The CDR3 is 16 residues long. The CDR3 protein is CAISEQAGGTVDEQYF. The CDR3 bases are TGTGCCATCAGTGAGCAGGCGGGAGGCACGGTGGACGAGCAGTACTTC.

The chain joins TRBV16 to TRBJ2-7, with D possibly being TRBD2 (6 bases). From germline, CDR1 is KGHSY and CDR2 FQNENV. CDR3 length: 15 residues. Trimming left V 4 bases short and J 5 bases short, with 18 bases between. DNA for the CDR3: TGTGCCAGCAGCCGCCCGGGACTCCCTTCCCACGAGCAGTACTTC. Encoded protein: CASSRPGLPSHEQYF.

This chain connects TRBV28 to TRBJ2-7, with D uncertain. The V end was cut by 4 bases, the J end by 4 bases, with 14 bases between. This CDR3 region has 14 residues. Germline V gives CDR1 MDHEN, CDR2 SYDVKM. The CDR3 spells CASSSPSEFYEQYF. The CDR3 DNA is TGTGCCAGCAGTTCCCCCTCCGAGTTTTACGAGCAGTACTTC.

This clone came up once. The chain carries TRBV11-2 and TRBJ1-3; the D is unclear. From germline, CDR1 is SGHAT and CDR2 FQNNGV. The V and J ends lost 6 bases and 1 base respectively, with 7 bases between them. This CDR3 contains 13 residues. CDR3 sequence reads: CASRRLSGNTIYF. In DNA, the CDR3 is TGTGCCAGCAGGAGGTTATCTGGAAACACCATATATTTT.

The chain recombines TRBV9 with TRBJ2-1; D is perhaps TRBD2 (6 bases). Germline CDR1 and CDR2: SGDLS and YYNGEE. This CDR3 spans 13 amino acids. Deletions cut 3 bases from V and 10 bases from J, with 14 bases between. The CDR3 coding sequence is TGTGCCAGCAGCGGTGAGCCCGGGGGAGAGCAGTTCTTC. Translated, it gives CASSGEPGGEQFF.

J is TRBJ1-3 and V is TRBV5-6; D unclear. There are 14 residues in the CDR3. The germline V gene has CDR1 SGHDT and CDR2 YYEEEE. Trimming shortened V by 5 bases and J by 1 base, and 10 bases separated the two germline ends. This chain's CDR3 is CASSPRWSGNTIYF. The CDR3 DNA follows: TGTGCCAGCAGTCCCCGATGGTCTGGAAACACCATATATTTT.

Ten or more counts support this clone. Other DNA sequences in this specimen translate into the identical CDR3. The rearrangement uses TRBV5-4 and TRBJ2-7; 11 nucleotides align to TRBD2. After removal of 0 bases from V and 6 bases from J, the junction contained 8 bases not matched to a gene. The CDR3 runs 16 residues. Germline values: CDR1 SGHNT, CDR2 YYREEE (reference sequence). The CDR3: CASSLGGASGRIEQYF. Written as DNA, the CDR3 is TGTGCCAGCAGCTTGGGGGGGGCTAGCGGGAGGATCGAGCAGTACTTC.

This sequence joins TRBV7-9 and TRBJ2-5, with D perhaps TRBD1 or TRBD2 (6 bases each). The CDR3 spans 15 residues. Per the germline V gene, CDR1 is SEHNR and CDR2 is FQNEAQ (reference sequence). The V end was cut by 5 bases, the J end by 5 bases, with 18 bases between. The CDR3 protein is CASSPMGGGGETQYF. The CDR3 nucleotides are TGTGCCAGCAGCCCGATGGGGGGCGGCGGGGAGACCCAGTACTTC.